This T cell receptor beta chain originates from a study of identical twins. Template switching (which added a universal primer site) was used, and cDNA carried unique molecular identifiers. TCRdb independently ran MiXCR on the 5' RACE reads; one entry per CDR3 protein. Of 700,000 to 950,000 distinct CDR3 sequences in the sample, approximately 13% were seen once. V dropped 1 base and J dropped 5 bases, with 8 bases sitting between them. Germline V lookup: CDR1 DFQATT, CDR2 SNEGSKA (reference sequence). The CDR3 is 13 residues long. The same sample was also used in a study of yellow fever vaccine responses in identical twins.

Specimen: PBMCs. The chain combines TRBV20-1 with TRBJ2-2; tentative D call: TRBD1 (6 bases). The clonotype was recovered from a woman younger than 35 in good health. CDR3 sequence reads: CSARVQGTGELFF. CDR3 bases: TGCAGTGCTAGAGTCCAGGGGACCGGGGAGCTGTTTTTT.